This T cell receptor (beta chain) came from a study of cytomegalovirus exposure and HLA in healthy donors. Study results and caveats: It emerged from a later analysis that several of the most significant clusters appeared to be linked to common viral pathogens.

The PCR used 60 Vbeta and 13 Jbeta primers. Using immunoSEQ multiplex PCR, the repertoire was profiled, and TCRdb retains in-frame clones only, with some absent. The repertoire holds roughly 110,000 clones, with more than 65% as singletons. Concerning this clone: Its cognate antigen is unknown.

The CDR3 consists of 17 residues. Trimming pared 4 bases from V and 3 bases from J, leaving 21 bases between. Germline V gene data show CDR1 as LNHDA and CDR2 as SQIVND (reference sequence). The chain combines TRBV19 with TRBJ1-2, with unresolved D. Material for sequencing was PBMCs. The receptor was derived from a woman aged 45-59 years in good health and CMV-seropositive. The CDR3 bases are TGTGCCAGTAGTAGACCACCGACGGGGTACCCTTACTATGGCTACACCTTC. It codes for CASSRPPTGYPYYGYTF.